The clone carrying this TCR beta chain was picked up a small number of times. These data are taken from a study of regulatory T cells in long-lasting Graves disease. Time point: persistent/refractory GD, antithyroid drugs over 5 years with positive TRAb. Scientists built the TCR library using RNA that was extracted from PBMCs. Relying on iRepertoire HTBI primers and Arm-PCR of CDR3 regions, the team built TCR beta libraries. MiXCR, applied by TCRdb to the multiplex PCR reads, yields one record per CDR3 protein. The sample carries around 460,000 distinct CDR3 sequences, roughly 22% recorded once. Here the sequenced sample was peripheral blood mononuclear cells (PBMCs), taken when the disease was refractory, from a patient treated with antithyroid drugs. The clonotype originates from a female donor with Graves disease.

CDR3 DNA sequence: TGTGCCAGCAGCCCCCCTAGACAGCAAGAGACCCAGTACTTC. It specifies CASSPPRQQETQYF. This rearrangement joins TRBV19 to TRBJ2-5; TRBD1 is a possible D gene (5 bases). V shed 9 bases and J shed 2 bases, with 16 bases lying between them. This CDR3 is built from 14 residues. Germline V gene sequence: CDR1 LNHDA, CDR2 SQIVND (reference sequence).